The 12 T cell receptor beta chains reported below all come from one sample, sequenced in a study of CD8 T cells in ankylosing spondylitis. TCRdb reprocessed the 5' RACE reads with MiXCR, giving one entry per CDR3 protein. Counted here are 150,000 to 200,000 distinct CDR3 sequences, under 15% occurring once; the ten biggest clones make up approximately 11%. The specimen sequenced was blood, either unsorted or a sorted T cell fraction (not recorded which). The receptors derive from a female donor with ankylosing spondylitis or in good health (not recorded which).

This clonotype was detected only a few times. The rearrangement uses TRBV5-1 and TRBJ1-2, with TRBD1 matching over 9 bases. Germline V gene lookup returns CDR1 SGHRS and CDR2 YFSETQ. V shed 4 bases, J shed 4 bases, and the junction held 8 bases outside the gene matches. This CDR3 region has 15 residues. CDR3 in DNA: TGCGCCAGCAGCCATCGAACAGGGGGCGGCTATGGCTACACCTTC. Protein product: CASSHRTGGGYGYTF.

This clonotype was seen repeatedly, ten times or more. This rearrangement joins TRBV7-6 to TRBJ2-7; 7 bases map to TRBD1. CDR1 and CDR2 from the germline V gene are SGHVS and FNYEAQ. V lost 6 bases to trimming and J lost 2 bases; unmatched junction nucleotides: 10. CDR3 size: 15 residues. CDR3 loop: CASSQTGTDAYEQYF. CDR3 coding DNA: TGTGCCAGCAGTCAGACCGGGACAGACGCCTACGAGCAGTACTTC.

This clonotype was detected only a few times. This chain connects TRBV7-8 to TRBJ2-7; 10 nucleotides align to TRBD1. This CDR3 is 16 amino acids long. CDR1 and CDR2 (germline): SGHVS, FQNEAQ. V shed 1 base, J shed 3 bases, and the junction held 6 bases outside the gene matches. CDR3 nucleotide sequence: TGTGCCAGCAGCTTAGTCGGGACAGGGGTTCACTACGAGCAGTACTTC. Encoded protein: CASSLVGTGVHYEQYF.

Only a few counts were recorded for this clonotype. The CDR3 here is CATSRGDYEQYF. CDR3 DNA sequence: TGTGCCACCAGCAGAGGTGACTACGAGCAGTACTTC. The gene calls are TRBV15 and TRBJ2-7; D call uncertain. The CDR3 contains 12 residues. Trimming pared 1 base from V and 3 bases from J, leaving 4 bases between. Germline V gives CDR1 LNHNV, CDR2 YYDKDF (reference sequence). Using reference TRBV15 and TRBJ2-7 for the parts outside the CDR3, the full variable domain is DAMVIQNPRYQVTQFGKPVTLSCSQTLNHNVMYWYQQKSSQAPKLLFHYYDKDFNNEADTPDNFQSRRPNTSFCFLDIRSPGLGDTAMYLCATSRGDYEQYFGPGTRLTVT.

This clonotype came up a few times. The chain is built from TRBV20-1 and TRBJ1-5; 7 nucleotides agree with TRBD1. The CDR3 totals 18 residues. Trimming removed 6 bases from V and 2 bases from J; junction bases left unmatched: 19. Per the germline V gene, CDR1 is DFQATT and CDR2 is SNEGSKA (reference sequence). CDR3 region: CSAQGVKQGKVGNQPQHF. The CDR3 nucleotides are TGCAGTGCCCAGGGGGTTAAACAGGGGAAGGTTGGCAATCAGCCCCAGCATTTT.

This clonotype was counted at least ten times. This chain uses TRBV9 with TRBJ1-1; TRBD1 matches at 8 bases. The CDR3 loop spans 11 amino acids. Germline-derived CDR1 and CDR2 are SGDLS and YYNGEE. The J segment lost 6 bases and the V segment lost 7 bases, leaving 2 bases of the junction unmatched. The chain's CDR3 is CASQGAAEAFF. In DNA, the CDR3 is TGTGCCAGCCAGGGGGCGGCTGAAGCTTTCTTT.

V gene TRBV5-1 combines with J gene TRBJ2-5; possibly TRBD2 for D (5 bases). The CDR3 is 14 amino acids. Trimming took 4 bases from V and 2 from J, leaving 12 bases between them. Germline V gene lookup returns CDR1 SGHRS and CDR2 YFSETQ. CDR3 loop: CASSAVARQETQYF. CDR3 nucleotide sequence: TGCGCCAGCAGCGCCGTAGCGCGACAAGAGACCCAGTACTTC.

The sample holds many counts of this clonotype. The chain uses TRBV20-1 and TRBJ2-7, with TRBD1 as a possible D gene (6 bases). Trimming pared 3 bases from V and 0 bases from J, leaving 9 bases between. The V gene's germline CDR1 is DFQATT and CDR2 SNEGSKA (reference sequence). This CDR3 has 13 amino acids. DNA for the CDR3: TGCAGTGCTAGGGACAGACTCTCCTACGAGCAGTACTTC. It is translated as CSARDRLSYEQYF.

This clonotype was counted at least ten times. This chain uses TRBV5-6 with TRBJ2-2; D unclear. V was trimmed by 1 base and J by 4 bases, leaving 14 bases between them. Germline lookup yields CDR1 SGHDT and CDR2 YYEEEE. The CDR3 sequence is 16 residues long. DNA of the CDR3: TGTGCCAGCAGCTTGCAAGTCGATGGAACCACCGGGGAGCTGTTTTTT. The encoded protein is CASSLQVDGTTGELFF.

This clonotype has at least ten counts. The chain's CDR3 is CSARSTGGGELFF. The CDR3 DNA reads TGCAGTGCTAGATCGACAGGGGGCGGGGAGCTGTTTTTT. The genes are TRBV20-1 and TRBJ2-2; 9 bases map to TRBD1. V lost 2 bases to trimming and J lost 7 bases; unmatched junction nucleotides: 2. CDR1 DFQATT and CDR2 SNEGSKA come from the germline V gene (reference sequence). This CDR3 spans 13 amino acids.

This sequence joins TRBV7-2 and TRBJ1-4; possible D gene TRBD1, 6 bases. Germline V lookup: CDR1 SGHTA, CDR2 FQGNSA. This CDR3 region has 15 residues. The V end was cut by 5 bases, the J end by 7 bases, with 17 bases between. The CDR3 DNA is TGTGCCAGCAGCCGCGATCGGACAGCTGGTGAAAAACTGTTTTTT. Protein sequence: CASSRDRTAGEKLFF.

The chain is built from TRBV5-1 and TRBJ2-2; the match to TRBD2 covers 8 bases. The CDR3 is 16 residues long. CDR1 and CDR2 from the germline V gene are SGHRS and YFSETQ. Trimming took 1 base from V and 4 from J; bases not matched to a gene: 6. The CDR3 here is CASSLLREAFTGELFF. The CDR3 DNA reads TGCGCCAGCAGCTTGTTGCGGGAGGCCTTCACCGGGGAGCTGTTTTTT.